These 29 T cell receptor beta chains originate from one sample sequenced in a study of PD-1 blockade in mismatch repair-deficient tumors (dated by TCRdb to between 2016 and 2019). Receptor libraries were prepared by the immunoSEQ multiplex PCR assay. What TCRdb holds here is the immuneACCESS table cut down to in-frame rearrangements. Part of the clones is not present; checked against another copy, under half of the missing clones reflect an unresolved V gene, and the others are unexplained. This sample holds 85,000 to 130,000 clones; approximately 83% were observed only once. The top ten hold 6.3% of the sample. The source was peripheral blood, collected approximately 35 weeks after starting pembrolizumab. The receptors stem from an adult with mismatch repair-deficient cancer.

This chain links TRBV6-1 with TRBJ2-2; possible D gene TRBD2, 7 bases. Trimming shortened V by 7 bases and J by 1 base, and 10 bases separated the two germline ends. CDR1 is MNHNS, CDR2 SASEGT, per germline. This CDR3 spans 14 amino acids. As DNA, the CDR3 is TGTGCCAGCAAGGGGGAGGGGAACACCGGGGAGCTGTTTTTT. Protein: CASKGEGNTGELFF.

The chain combines TRBV5-4 with TRBJ2-7; 8 bases agree with TRBD2. This CDR3 spans 15 amino acids. The V gene's germline CDR1 is SGHNT and CDR2 YYREEE (reference sequence). V shed 0 bases and J 9 bases; nucleotides not matched to a gene: 11. CDR3 in amino acids: CASSLATSGSIMQYF. The CDR3 nucleotides read TGTGCCAGCAGCTTGGCCACCAGCGGGAGTATCATGCAGTACTTC.

This clone was found a few times. The chain couples TRBV29-1 to TRBJ2-1; TRBD2 agrees at 9 bases. The CDR3 extends over 15 amino acids. After removal of 7 bases from V and 8 bases from J, the junction contained 15 bases not matched to a gene. Germline CDR1 and CDR2: SQVTM and ANQGSEA. The CDR3 coding sequence is TGCAGCGCCCCCCGGATTCTAGCGGGAAGGGATGAGCAGTTCTTC. Protein product: CSAPRILAGRDEQFF.

The chain is built from TRBV28 and TRBJ1-1; D is unclear. The V end was cut by 5 bases, the J end by 6 bases, with 13 bases between. The CDR3 spans 13 residues. Germline values: CDR1 MDHEN, CDR2 SYDVKM. The CDR3 sequence is CASSVGRASEAFF. The DNA for the CDR3 is TGTGCCAGCAGTGTCGGGAGGGCCTCTGAAGCTTTCTTT.

The rearrangement uses TRBV5-1 and TRBJ2-1; D gene ambiguous. CDR1 is SGHRS and CDR2 is YFSETQ in the germline V gene. The CDR3 totals 14 residues. V shed 0 bases and J shed 5 bases, with 9 bases lying between them. CDR3 region: CASSLVSKNNEQFF. Written as DNA, the CDR3 is TGCGCCAGCAGCTTGGTGTCCAAGAACAATGAGCAGTTCTTC.

This clone was detected only a few times. The chain is built from TRBV6-1 and TRBJ1-1, with D unresolved. In germline, CDR1 is MNHNS, CDR2 SASEGT. Between the trimmed V and J ends, which lost 3 bases and 2 bases, there was a span of 7 bases. The CDR3 spans 13 residues. This chain's CDR3 is CASSELQNTEAFF. The DNA of the CDR3 is TGTGCCAGCAGTGAGCTACAAAACACTGAAGCTTTCTTT.

The chain uses TRBV10-1 and TRBJ2-1; 10 bases match TRBD2. There are 17 residues in the CDR3. J was trimmed by 8 bases and V by 0 bases; bases with no gene match: 10. Per the germline V gene, CDR1 is WNHNN and CDR2 is SYGVQD (reference sequence). As DNA, the CDR3 is TGCGCCAGCAGTGAGTCGCTGTCTAGCGGGAGTCTCGATGAGCAGTTCTTC. This encodes CASSESLSSGSLDEQFF.

The V and J genes are TRBV6-1 and TRBJ1-1, with 9 bases aligning to TRBD1. CDR3 length: 14 amino acids. J was trimmed by 7 bases and V by 6 bases; bases with no gene match: 9. The germline CDR1 and CDR2 sequences are MNHNS and SASEGT. The CDR3, as DNA: TGTGCCAGCAGGGTAAAACAGGGGGCGAATGAAGCTTTCTTT. Its translation is CASRVKQGANEAFF.

This chain uses TRBV5-1 with TRBJ2-7, with D perhaps TRBD1 or TRBD2 (5 bases each). The germline V and J ends were trimmed by 4 bases and 1 base, with 24 bases remaining between them. Germline values: CDR1 SGHRS, CDR2 YFSETQ. The CDR3 consists of 18 residues. This CDR3 is CASSTSWSARDRSYEQYF. For the CDR3, the DNA is TGCGCCAGCAGCACCAGTTGGTCCGCCCGGGACCGATCCTACGAGCAGTACTTC.

The V and J genes are TRBV2 and TRBJ2-7, with 11 bases that match TRBD2. The CDR3 has 16 residues. Germline V gene data show CDR1 as SNHLY and CDR2 as FYNNEI. V gave up 5 bases and J gave up 3 bases; unmatched junction bases: 9. CDR3 in amino acids: CASSSRTSGRLYEQYF. CDR3 DNA sequence: TGTGCCAGCAGTTCCCGGACTAGCGGGCGCCTCTACGAGCAGTACTTC.

This clone has a single count. J is TRBJ2-2 and V is TRBV7-3; perhaps TRBD2 as D (6 bases). Germline lookup yields CDR1 SGHTA and CDR2 FQGTGA. The CDR3 loop spans 13 amino acids. With 8 bases removed from V and 7 bases from J, the gap between germline ends came to 14 bases. CDR3: CASGSPGGGELFF. DNA for the CDR3: TGTGCCAGCGGAAGCCCCGGGGGCGGGGAGCTGTTTTTT.

The chain is built from TRBV29-1 and TRBJ1-1, with a tentative D call TRBD1 (6 bases). The CDR3 length is 13 residues. V lost 6 bases and J lost 4, with 15 bases in between. CDR1 and CDR2 from the germline V gene are SQVTM and ANQGSEA. The CDR3 bases are TGCAGCGTCCGACCACAGGGAAGCACTGAAGCTTTCTTT. Its protein product is CSVRPQGSTEAFF.

The rearrangement links TRBV5-1 to TRBJ1-1; TRBD1 matches 11 bases. The CDR3 extends over 14 amino acids. V gave up 4 bases and J gave up 6 bases; unmatched junction bases: 5. CDR1 is SGHRS and CDR2 is YFSETQ in the germline V gene. The chain's CDR3 is CASSGGQGVAEAFF. The CDR3 DNA sequence: TGCGCCAGCAGCGGGGGACAGGGGGTTGCTGAAGCTTTCTTT.

The sample holds one count of this clone. The chain combines TRBV14 with TRBJ1-4; no firm D call. CDR1 and CDR2 (germline): SGHDN, FVKESK. Deletions cut 0 bases from V and 2 bases from J, with 7 bases between. The CDR3 covers 15 residues. The CDR3 bases are TGTGCCAGCAGCCAAGACAGATCGACTAATGAAAAACTGTTTTTT. Translation: CASSQDRSTNEKLFF.

This chain joins TRBV27 and TRBJ2-2; no firm D call. Germline lookup yields CDR1 MNHEY and CDR2 SMNVEV (reference sequence). With 5 bases removed from V and 5 bases from J, the gap between germline ends came to 15 bases. The CDR3 length is 15 residues. In nucleotides, the CDR3 is TGTGCCAGCAGTCTCTCAAGGGTAGAGACCGGGGAGCTGTTTTTT. Protein product: CASSLSRVETGELFF.

The J gene is TRBJ2-1, the V gene TRBV7-8; 10 bases map to TRBD2. The CDR3 totals 18 residues. The V gene's germline CDR1 is SGHVS and CDR2 FQNEAQ. Losses at the gene ends were 1 base for V and 4 bases for J; bases not matched to a gene: 10. The CDR3 DNA reads TGTGCCAGCAGCTTAGTCGGCGGGACTAGCGCGCTATACAATGAGCAGTTCTTC. Protein sequence: CASSLVGGTSALYNEQFF.

The J gene is TRBJ2-1, the V gene TRBV11-2; 9 bases match TRBD1. V lost 4 bases, J lost 1 base, and 2 bases stayed unmatched. Germline CDR1 is SGHAT and CDR2 is FQNNGV. There are 15 residues in the CDR3. As DNA, the CDR3 is TGTGCCAGCAGCTCCGGACAGGGGTCCTACAATGAGCAGTTCTTC. Residues: CASSSGQGSYNEQFF.

Turning to this clone: The sample has other DNA sequences that encode this CDR3 too. The chain joins TRBV18 to TRBJ2-3; D is unresolved. Trimming pared 3 bases from V and 2 bases from J, leaving 3 bases between. This CDR3 contains 12 residues. Germline assignment: CDR1 KGHSH and CDR2 LQKENI. The CDR3 DNA sequence: TGTGCCAGCTCACCCATCACAGATACGCAGTATTTT. This codes for CASSPITDTQYF.

V and J are TRBV7-9 and TRBJ2-7; possibly TRBD1 for D (5 bases). The CDR3 consists of 13 residues. Looked up from germline, CDR1 is SEHNR and CDR2 is FQNEAQ (reference sequence). V lost 11 bases and J 2 bases, leaving 16 bases between the germline ends. This CDR3 reads CAVPGIRPYEQYF. In DNA form, the CDR3 reads TGTGCCGTTCCAGGGATAAGGCCCTACGAGCAGTACTTC. The full variable domain, in which reference TRBV7-9 and TRBJ2-7 provide the parts outside the CDR3, is DTGVSQNPRHKITKRGQNVTFRCDPISEHNRLYWYRQTLGQGPEFLTYFQNEAQLEKSRLLSDRFSAERPKGSFSTLEIQRTEQGDSAMYLCAVPGIRPYEQYFGPGTRLTVT.

The chain couples TRBV4-1 to TRBJ1-2; weak D call: TRBD1 (5 bases). V was shortened by 4 bases and J by 6 bases, with 24 bases between the two germline ends. The CDR3 length is 17 residues. Germline V lookup: CDR1 MGHRA, CDR2 YSYEKL. DNA for the CDR3: TGCGCCAGCAGCCCCCGACCTTGGGGGGTTGCCGAAGATGGCTACACCTTC. Translating gives CASSPRPWGVAEDGYTF.

The rearrangement links TRBV4-1 to TRBJ1-1; no clear D. The CDR3 is 14 amino acids. Deletions cut 5 bases from V and 2 bases from J, with 12 bases between. Germline assignment: CDR1 MGHRA and CDR2 YSYEKL. DNA of the CDR3: TGCGCCAGCAGCTGGAGTGTCTCAAACACTGAAGCTTTCTTT. It is translated as CASSWSVSNTEAFF.

The chain employs TRBV11-3 and TRBJ1-2; D is perhaps TRBD1 (6 bases). The V gene's germline CDR1 is SGHNT and CDR2 YENEEA. The CDR3 is 14 amino acids. V dropped 1 base and J dropped 2 bases, with 8 bases sitting between them. CDR3 sequence reads: CASSLAGQNYGYTF. The DNA for the CDR3 is TGTGCCAGCAGCTTAGCGGGACAAAACTATGGCTACACCTTC.

The genes are TRBV19 and TRBJ1-2; D is perhaps TRBD1 (6 bases). Per germline, CDR1 LNHDA and CDR2 SQIVND (reference sequence). Trimming took off 9 bases at V and 4 bases at J, with 12 bases between the two ends. CDR3 length: 12 residues. CDR3 DNA: TGTGCCAGCCGGGACATTGGCTATGGCTACACCTTC. Its translation: CASRDIGYGYTF.

The chain links TRBV30 to TRBJ2-7; 9 nucleotides match TRBD2. The ends lost 5 bases at V and 4 bases at J; junction bases unmatched: 9. The CDR3 has 14 amino acids. Germline V gene data show CDR1 as GTSNPN and CDR2 as SVGIG (reference sequence). The CDR3 spells CAWLSGRGSYEQYF. The CDR3 bases are TGTGCCTGGCTTAGCGGGAGAGGTTCATACGAGCAGTACTTC.

This rearrangement joins TRBV2 to TRBJ1-2; unclear D gene. V dropped 3 bases and J dropped 0 bases, with 8 bases sitting between them. Germline values: CDR1 SNHLY, CDR2 FYNNEI. CDR3 size: 14 residues. CDR3: CASSETQANYGYTF. DNA of the CDR3: TGTGCCAGCAGTGAGACCCAAGCTAACTATGGCTACACCTTC.

V is TRBV7-2 and J is TRBJ2-1, with 7 bases matching TRBD1. Per germline, CDR1 SGHTA and CDR2 FQGNSA. The CDR3 runs to 12 residues. With 5 bases clipped from V and 8 bases from J, the junction kept 3 bases outside the gene matches. The CDR3 region has the DNA TGTGCCAGCAGCCCCGACAGGGATGAGCAGTTCTTC. Translating it yields CASSPDRDEQFF.

The chain links TRBV30 to TRBJ2-1, with 9 positions matching TRBD2. Germline lookup yields CDR1 GTSNPN and CDR2 SVGIG (reference sequence). The junction had 5 bases not matched to a gene; V was cut back by 1 base and J by 4 bases. The CDR3 spans 15 residues. In DNA, the CDR3 is TGTGCCTGGAGTGCGGGTAGCGGGAGTTACAATGAGCAGTTCTTC. It codes for CAWSAGSGSYNEQFF. Full variable domain (missing parts from reference TRBV30 and TRBJ2-1): SQTIHQWPATLVQPVGSPLSLECTVEGTSNPNLYWYRQAAGRGLQLLFYSVGIGQISSEVPQNLSASRPQDRQFILSSKKLLLSDSGFYLCAWSAGSGSYNEQFFGPGTRLTVL.

This chain joins TRBV7-2 and TRBJ2-7; tentatively, D is TRBD2 (6 bases). The V gene's germline CDR1 is SGHTA and CDR2 FQGNSA. Trimming shortened V by 2 bases and J by 5 bases, and 16 bases separated the two germline ends. The CDR3 loop spans 15 amino acids. The CDR3 protein is CASSLYSGGIDEQYF. In DNA, the CDR3 is TGTGCCAGCAGCTTATATTCCGGAGGGATCGACGAGCAGTACTTC.

The chain combines TRBV14 with TRBJ2-2; D remains unclear. The CDR3 is 14 residues long. Germline V gives CDR1 SGHDN, CDR2 FVKESK. V was pared by 8 bases and J by 4 bases, with 14 bases between. The CDR3 reads CASRGGRPTGELFF. The CDR3 nucleotides read TGTGCCAGCCGCGGCGGCCGCCCCACCGGGGAGCTGTTTTTT.